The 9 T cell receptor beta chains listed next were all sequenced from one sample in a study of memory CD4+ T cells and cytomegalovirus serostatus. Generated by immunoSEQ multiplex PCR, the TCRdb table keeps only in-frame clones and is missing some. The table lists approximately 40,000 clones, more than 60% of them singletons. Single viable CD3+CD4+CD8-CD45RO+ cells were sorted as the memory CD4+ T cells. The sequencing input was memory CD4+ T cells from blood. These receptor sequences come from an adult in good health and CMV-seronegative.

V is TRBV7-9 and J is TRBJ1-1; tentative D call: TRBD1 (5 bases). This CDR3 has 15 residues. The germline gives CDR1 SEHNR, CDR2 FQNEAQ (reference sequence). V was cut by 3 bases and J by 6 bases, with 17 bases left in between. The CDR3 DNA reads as TGTGCCAGCAGCTTTGAGGGACTGACTCTCCCTGAAGCTTTCTTT. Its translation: CASSFEGLTLPEAFF.

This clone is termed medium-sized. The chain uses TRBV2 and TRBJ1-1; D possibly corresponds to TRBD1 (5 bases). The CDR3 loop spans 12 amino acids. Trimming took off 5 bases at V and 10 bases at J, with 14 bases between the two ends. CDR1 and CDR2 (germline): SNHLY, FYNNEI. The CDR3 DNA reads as TGTGCCAGCAGTCGGGTGCAGGGCCGAGCTTTCTTT. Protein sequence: CASSRVQGRAFF.

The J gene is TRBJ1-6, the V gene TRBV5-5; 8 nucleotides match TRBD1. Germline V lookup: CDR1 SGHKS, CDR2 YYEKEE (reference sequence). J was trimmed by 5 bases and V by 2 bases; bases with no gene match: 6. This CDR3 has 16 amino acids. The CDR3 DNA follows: TGTGCCAGCAGCTTTGTCGACAGGGGAGATAATTCACCCCTCCACTTT. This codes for CASSFVDRGDNSPLHF.

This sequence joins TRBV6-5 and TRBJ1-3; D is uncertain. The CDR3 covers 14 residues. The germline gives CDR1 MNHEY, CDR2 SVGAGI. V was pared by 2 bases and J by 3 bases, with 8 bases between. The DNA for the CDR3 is TGTGCCAGCAGTTACCAAGCAAATGGAAACACCATATATTTT. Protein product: CASSYQANGNTIYF.

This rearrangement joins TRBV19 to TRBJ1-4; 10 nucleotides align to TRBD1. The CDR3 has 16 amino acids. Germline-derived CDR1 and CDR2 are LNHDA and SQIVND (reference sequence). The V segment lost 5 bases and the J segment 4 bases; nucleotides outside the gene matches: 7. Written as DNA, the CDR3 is TGTGCCAGTAGTCCAGGAGACAGGGGGCATAATGAAAAACTGTTTTTT. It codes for CASSPGDRGHNEKLFF. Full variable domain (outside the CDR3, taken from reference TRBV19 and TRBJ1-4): DGGITQSPKYLFRKEGQNVTLSCEQNLNHDAMYWYRQDPGQGLRLIYYSQIVNDFQKGDIAEGYSVSREKKESFPLTVTSAQKNPTAFYLCASSPGDRGHNEKLFFGSGTQLSVL.

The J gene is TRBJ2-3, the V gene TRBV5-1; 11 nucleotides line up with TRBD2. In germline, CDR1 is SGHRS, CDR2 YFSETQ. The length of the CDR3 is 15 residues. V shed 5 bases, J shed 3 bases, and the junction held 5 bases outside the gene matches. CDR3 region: CASSMASGGTDTQYF. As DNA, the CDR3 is TGCGCCAGCAGTATGGCTAGCGGGGGGACAGATACGCAGTATTTT.

CDR3 coding DNA: TGCAGCGTCCGGGACGCTGAAGCTTTCTTT. Its translation: CSVRDAEAFF. V and J are TRBV29-1 and TRBJ1-1, with TRBD1 as a possible D gene (5 bases). V was clipped by 6 bases and J by 6 bases, with 8 bases between them. The CDR3 is made up of 10 amino acids. Germline loops: CDR1 SQVTM, CDR2 ANQGSEA.

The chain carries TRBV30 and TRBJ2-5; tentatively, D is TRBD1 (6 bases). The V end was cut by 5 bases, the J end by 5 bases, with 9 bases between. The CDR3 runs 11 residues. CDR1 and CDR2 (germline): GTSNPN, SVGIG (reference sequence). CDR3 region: CAWARGETQYF. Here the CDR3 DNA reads TGTGCCTGGGCCAGGGGTGAGACCCAGTACTTC.

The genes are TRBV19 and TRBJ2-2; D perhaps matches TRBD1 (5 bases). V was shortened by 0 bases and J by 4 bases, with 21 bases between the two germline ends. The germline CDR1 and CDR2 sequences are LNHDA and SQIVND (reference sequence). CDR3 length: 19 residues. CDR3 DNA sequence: TGTGCCAGTAGTATAGAAGTCAGGGTCCCGACCGGCGTCACCGGGGAGCTGTTTTTT. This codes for CASSIEVRVPTGVTGELFF.